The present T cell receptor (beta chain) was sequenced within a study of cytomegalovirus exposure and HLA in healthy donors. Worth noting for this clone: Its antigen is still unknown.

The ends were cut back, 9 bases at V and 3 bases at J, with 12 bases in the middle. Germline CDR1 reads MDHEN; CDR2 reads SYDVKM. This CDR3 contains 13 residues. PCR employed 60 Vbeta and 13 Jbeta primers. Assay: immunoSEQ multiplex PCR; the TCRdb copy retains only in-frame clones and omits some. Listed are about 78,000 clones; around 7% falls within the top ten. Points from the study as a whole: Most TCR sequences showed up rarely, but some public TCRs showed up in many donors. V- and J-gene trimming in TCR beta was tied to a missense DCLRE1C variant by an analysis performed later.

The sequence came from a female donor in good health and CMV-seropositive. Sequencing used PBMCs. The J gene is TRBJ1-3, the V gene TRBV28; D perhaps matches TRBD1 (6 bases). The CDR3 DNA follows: TGTGCCAGTGTACAGGGTGGTGGAAACACCATATATTTT. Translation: CASVQGGGNTIYF.